This entry lists 9 T cell receptor beta chains sequenced from one sample in a study of blood T cells in healthy people across ages (dated by TCRdb to between 2015 and 2017). Library creation used 5' RACE. Sequencer: Illumina HiSeq 2500. A second PCR of roughly 6 to 12 cycles was performed with a sample-barcoded 5' primer and a J-beta primer mix. TCRdb passed the public sequencing reads through fastp at Q25 and MiXCR, retaining productive beta sequences. Merged by CDR3 protein, the rows form single entries marked with the most common genes and DNA. Across this sample there are 550,000 to 800,000 distinct CDR3 sequences, with roughly 32% seen only once. Roughly 14% of the sample goes to the ten largest clones. The source material was blood. The origin of the receptors is a woman over 75 in good health. Donor details come from another sample of the same person, matched by shared clones.

This clonotype has more than one count but fewer than ten. This chain links TRBV30 with TRBJ2-1; possibly TRBD1 for D (6 bases). The CDR3 has 13 amino acids. Germline loops: CDR1 GTSNPN, CDR2 SVGIG (reference sequence). The V end was cut by 4 bases, the J end by 4 bases, with 11 bases between. CDR3 protein: CAWIGGRYNEQFF. CDR3 in DNA: TGTGCCTGGATAGGGGGACGATACAATGAGCAGTTCTTC.

This clonotype was found many times. V is TRBV10-3 and J is TRBJ2-7; TRBD1 matches 7 bases. Germline CDR1 ENHRY, CDR2 SYGVKD. Trimming cost V 4 bases and J 4 bases; bases outside gene matches: 1. This CDR3 has 12 amino acids. The CDR3 nucleotides are TGTGCCATCAGTGCACAGGGGTACGAGCAGTACTTC. The encoded protein is CAISAQGYEQYF.

This clonotype was counted ten times or more. This sequence joins TRBV6-2 or TRBV6-3 and TRBJ1-5; no clear D gene. The CDR3 covers 12 residues. V lost 0 bases and J 6 bases, leaving 3 bases between the germline ends. Germline V CDR1 and CDR2: MNHEY, SVGEGT. The CDR3 bases are TGTGCCAGCAGTTACTCTATTCAGCCCCAGCATTTT. Translation gives CASSYSIQPQHF.

The table lists this clonotype with many counts. The chain combines TRBV7-3 with TRBJ2-5; 13 nucleotides match TRBD2. Germline CDR1 SGHTA, CDR2 FQGTGA. V dropped 4 bases and J dropped 2; count of bases not matched to a gene: 7. This CDR3 comprises 17 residues. The CDR3 is CASSSTPGLAGQETQYF. In DNA, the CDR3 is TGTGCCAGCAGCTCTACACCGGGACTAGCGGGGCAAGAGACCCAGTACTTC.

The table lists this clonotype with a count of one. A much larger clone lies one base from this, so it may be a read error. The chain recombines TRBV2 with TRBJ2-1, with 9 bases that match TRBD2. The J call may be incorrect, as the DNA end agrees better with TRBJ2-7. CDR1 is SNHLY, CDR2 FYNNEI, per germline. CDR3 length: 14 residues. The CDR3 protein is CASSESGGTNEQYF. The CDR3, as DNA: TGTGCCAGCAGTGAGAGCGGGGGGACCAATGAGCAGTACTTC.

With respect to this clonotype: One end of the junction fails to match germline, which may point to a read error. The chain joins TRBV30 to TRBJ1-6, with a tentative D call TRBD1 (6 bases). Germline CDR1 and CDR2: GTSNPN and SVGIG (reference sequence). The CDR3 totals 13 residues. CDR3 protein: CAWMVTGNSPPHF. The CDR3, as DNA: TGTGCCTGGATGGTAACAGGGAATTCACCCCCCCACTTT.

This chain's CDR3 is CSASTGSKYEQYF. CDR3 in DNA: TGCAGTGCTAGTACCGGGTCCAAATACGAGCAGTACTTC. The V and J genes are TRBV20-1 and TRBJ2-7; no firm D call. The CDR3 is 13 amino acids. Trimming took off 3 bases at V and 4 bases at J, with 13 bases between the two ends. The germline CDR1 and CDR2 sequences are DFQATT and SNEGSKA (reference sequence).

The rearrangement links TRBV14 to TRBJ1-5; D is undetermined. Per the germline V gene, CDR1 is SGHDN and CDR2 is FVKESK. The length of the CDR3 is 12 residues. V gave up 4 bases and J gave up 4 bases, with 5 bases separating them. CDR3 in amino acids: CASSRLNQPQHF. CDR3 nucleotides: TGTGCCAGCAGCCGCCTAAATCAGCCCCAGCATTTT.

The chain has TRBV10-3 and TRBJ2-5, with D possibly TRBD1 on 6 matching bases. CDR3 length: 14 amino acids. CDR1 and CDR2 (germline): ENHRY, SYGVKD. DNA for the CDR3: TGTGTCATGGCCGGGACAAGGCAAACCCATGAGCAGTACTTC. Amino acids: CVMAGTRQTHEQYF.